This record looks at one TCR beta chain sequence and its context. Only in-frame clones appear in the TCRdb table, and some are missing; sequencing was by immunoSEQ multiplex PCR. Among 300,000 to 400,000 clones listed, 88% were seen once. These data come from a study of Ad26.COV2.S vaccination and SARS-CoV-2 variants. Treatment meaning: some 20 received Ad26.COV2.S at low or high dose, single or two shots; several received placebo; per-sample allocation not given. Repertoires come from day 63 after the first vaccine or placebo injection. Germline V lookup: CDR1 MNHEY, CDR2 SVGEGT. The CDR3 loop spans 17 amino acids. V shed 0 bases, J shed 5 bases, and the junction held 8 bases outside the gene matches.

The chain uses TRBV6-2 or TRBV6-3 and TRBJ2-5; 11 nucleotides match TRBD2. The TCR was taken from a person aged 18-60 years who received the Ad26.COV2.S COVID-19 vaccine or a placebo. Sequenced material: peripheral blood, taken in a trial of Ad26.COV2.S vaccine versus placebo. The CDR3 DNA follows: TGTGCCAGCAGTTACTCGAAACTAGCGGGGGCGAGGGAGACCCAGTACTTC. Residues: CASSYSKLAGARETQYF.